Shown below are 26 T cell receptor beta chains from a single sample sequenced in a study of identical twins. TCRdb ran MiXCR on the 5' RACE reads and lists one entry per CDR3 protein. The table lists 690,000 or so distinct CDR3 sequences, 8.6% of them singletons, with more than 0.75% in the top ten. The same data also contributed to another study, on yellow fever vaccine responses in identical twins.

Source material: PBMCs. All receptors derive from a woman aged 18-35 years in good health.

The chain joins TRBV4-2 to TRBJ1-1, with D perhaps TRBD1 (5 bases). Trimming removed 1 base at V and 2 bases at J, with 17 bases between. The CDR3 runs to 17 residues. In germline, CDR1 is LGHNA, CDR2 YNFKEQ. The CDR3 region has the DNA TGTGCCAGCAGCCAAGGCCTTTCGACAGCAGCCAACACTGAAGCTTTCTTT. Translated, it gives CASSQGLSTAANTEAFF.

This clonotype was counted only a few times. The chain is built from TRBV11-2 and TRBJ2-3; D remains unclear. The V gene's germline CDR1 is SGHAT and CDR2 FQNNGV. The V gene lost 3 bases and the J gene lost 2 bases, with 9 bases spanning the gap. The CDR3 has 14 residues. DNA of the CDR3: TGTGCCAGCAGCTTCAGACGGGTCACAGATACGCAGTATTTT. This gives the protein CASSFRRVTDTQYF.

This clonotype occurred many times. The chain links TRBV12-3 or TRBV12-4 to TRBJ2-1; perhaps TRBD2 as D (6 bases). The CDR3 is 17 residues long. Trimming removed 1 base from V and 6 bases from J, with 19 bases in between. CDR3 protein: CASSLGLGGMTFNEQFF. The DNA for the CDR3 is TGTGCCAGCAGTTTAGGGTTAGGCGGGATGACTTTCAATGAGCAGTTCTTC.

This clonotype was detected only a few times. The chain employs TRBV9 and TRBJ2-6; D not resolved. Germline V gene lookup returns CDR1 SGDLS and CDR2 YYNGEE. The V and J ends lost 0 bases and 2 bases respectively, with 6 bases between them. This CDR3 has 15 residues. The CDR3 DNA sequence: TGTGCCAGCAGCGTAGAGGGTCCTGGGGCCAACGTCCTGACTTTC. Its translation is CASSVEGPGANVLTF.

This clonotype was detected ten times or more. The rearrangement uses TRBV10-3 and TRBJ2-1; D is undetermined. Germline assignment: CDR1 ENHRY and CDR2 SYGVKD. The V gene lost 6 bases and the J gene lost 5 bases, with 5 bases spanning the gap. This CDR3 contains 11 residues. The CDR3: CAIRGDNEQFF. The CDR3 DNA follows: TGTGCCATCAGAGGAGACAATGAGCAGTTCTTC.

The V and J genes are TRBV20-1 and TRBJ2-5; the match to TRBD1 covers 9 bases. Germline CDR1 DFQATT, CDR2 SNEGSKA (reference sequence). The junction had 9 bases not matched to a gene; V was cut back by 5 bases and J by 5 bases. The CDR3 sequence is 14 residues long. This chain's CDR3 is CSAVRGTGRETQYF. In nucleotides, the CDR3 is TGCAGTGCTGTCCGGGGGACAGGGAGGGAGACCCAGTACTTC.

The rearrangement links TRBV7-2 to TRBJ1-5; no clear D. This CDR3 contains 13 residues. Looked up from germline, CDR1 is SGHTA and CDR2 is FQGNSA. Trimming pared 1 base from V and 5 bases from J, leaving 6 bases between. Written as DNA, the CDR3 is TGTGCCAGCAGCTTAGTGTCGGATCAGCCCCAGCATTTT. It encodes CASSLVSDQPQHF.

This chain connects TRBV6-1 to TRBJ2-4, with D possibly being TRBD1 (6 bases). Deletions cut 4 bases from V and 0 bases from J, with 10 bases between. CDR3 length: 15 amino acids. CDR1 is MNHNS, CDR2 SASEGT, per germline. The CDR3 nucleotides are TGTGCCAGCAGTGCCCGACAGGTAGCCAAAAACATTCAGTACTTC. It yields the protein CASSARQVAKNIQYF.

This clonotype has at least ten counts. The chain is built from TRBV6-5 and TRBJ1-6, with 7 bases identical to TRBD1. The germline V gene encodes CDR1 MNHEY and CDR2 SVGAGI. This CDR3 region has 12 residues. In DNA, the CDR3 is TGTGCGACGGGGCAGGGGGATTCACCCCTCCACTTT. Its translation: CATGQGDSPLHF.

In its sample, this clonotype was seen many times. This chain connects TRBV6-5 to TRBJ2-1, with 12 bases lining up with TRBD2. V was pared by 0 bases and J by 7 bases, with 1 base of the junction left unmatched. The CDR3 spans 15 residues. Per the germline V gene, CDR1 is MNHEY and CDR2 is SVGAGI. Here the CDR3 DNA reads TGTGCCAGCAGTTACTCGACTAGCGGGAGTAATGAGCAGTTCTTC. Translating it yields CASSYSTSGSNEQFF.

This chain uses TRBV5-1 with TRBJ2-3; possibly TRBD1 for D (5 bases). Between the trimmed V and J ends, which lost 0 bases and 0 bases, there was a span of 11 bases. The germline V gene encodes CDR1 SGHRS and CDR2 YFSETQ. The CDR3 runs 16 residues. For the CDR3, the DNA is TGCGCCAGCAGCTTGGGACAGACGTCTAGCACAGATACGCAGTATTTT. Protein sequence: CASSLGQTSSTDTQYF. Looking up the rest from reference TRBV5-1 and TRBJ2-3 gives the full variable domain: KAGVTQTPRYLIKTRGQQVTLSCSPISGHRSVSWYQQTPGQGLQFLFEYFSETQRNKGNFPGRFSGRQFSNSRSEMNVSTLELGDSALYLCASSLGQTSSTDTQYFGPGTRLTVL.

The V call is TRBV7-9, the J call TRBJ2-1, with 12 bases aligning to TRBD2. The CDR3 is 16 residues long. Losses at the gene ends were 4 bases for V and 4 bases for J; bases not matched to a gene: 5. Germline V gene data show CDR1 as SEHNR and CDR2 as FQNEAQ (reference sequence). CDR3: CASSSQLAGGYNEQFF. CDR3 DNA: TGTGCCAGCAGCTCCCAACTAGCGGGGGGTTACAATGAGCAGTTCTTC.

The genes are TRBV29-1 and TRBJ2-7; 13 bases fit TRBD2. Germline assignment: CDR1 SQVTM and CDR2 ANQGSEA. Trimming took 7 bases from V and 4 from J; bases not matched to a gene: 7. The CDR3 totals 14 residues. CDR3 coding DNA: TGCAGCGCCCTGGGACTAGCGGGACAATACGAGCAGTACTTC. Its protein is CSALGLAGQYEQYF.

This clonotype was observed a handful of times. V gene TRBV7-9 combines with J gene TRBJ2-1, with D perhaps matching TRBD1 (6 bases). The CDR3 is 13 residues long. The V end lost 2 bases, the J end lost 10 bases, and 12 bases lay between the germline ends. CDR1 is SEHNR and CDR2 is FQNEAQ in the germline V gene (reference sequence). The CDR3 DNA sequence: TGTGCCAGCAGCTTACAGGGGAAAGGCGAGCAGTTCTTC. Amino acids: CASSLQGKGEQFF.

CDR3: CASSHANRGRFQNEQYF. The CDR3 DNA reads as TGTGCCAGCAGCCACGCGAACAGGGGGCGCTTTCAGAACGAGCAGTACTTC. The chain employs TRBV14 and TRBJ2-7, with 9 bases fitting TRBD1. The CDR3 totals 17 residues. The trim removed 3 bases at V and 5 bases at J, leaving 14 bases unmatched. The germline V gene has CDR1 SGHDN and CDR2 FVKESK.

The rearrangement links TRBV10-3 to TRBJ2-6, with no clear D. Germline V lookup: CDR1 ENHRY, CDR2 SYGVKD. With 6 bases removed from V and 0 bases from J, the gap between germline ends came to 6 bases. The CDR3 extends over 14 amino acids. CDR3 amino acids: CAISSASGANVLTF. CDR3 nucleotide sequence: TGTGCCATCAGCTCAGCCTCTGGGGCCAACGTCCTGACTTTC.

This clonotype was detected many times. The V and J genes are TRBV6-1 and TRBJ2-2, with no clear D. The CDR3 contains 13 residues. In germline, CDR1 is MNHNS, CDR2 SASEGT. The V end lost 5 bases, the J end lost 4 bases, and 8 bases lay between the germline ends. The CDR3 is CASSLPFTGELFF. The CDR3 bases are TGTGCCAGCAGTCTCCCCTTCACCGGGGAGCTGTTTTTT.

This clonotype occurred a few times. This sequence joins TRBV4-2 and TRBJ2-7, with 7 bases identical to TRBD1. With V trimmed by 1 base and J by 1 base, 7 bases remained unmatched. The CDR3 has 16 residues. Germline values: CDR1 LGHNA, CDR2 YNFKEQ. The CDR3 DNA reads TGTGCCAGCAGCCAAGCCCCGGGACAGTCGTCCTACGAGCAGTACTTC. Protein sequence: CASSQAPGQSSYEQYF.

This clonotype was seen a few times. Since a much larger clone is just one base distant, this may be a read error. The chain joins TRBV12-3 or TRBV12-4 to TRBJ2-3; D gene ambiguous. V gave up 8 bases and J gave up 1 base, with 4 bases separating them. This CDR3 is built from 11 residues. The chain's CDR3 is CASGRTDTQYF. In DNA form, the CDR3 reads TGTGCCAGCGGCCGCACAGATACGCAGTATTTT.

This chain links TRBV3-1 with TRBJ2-5; TRBD2 agrees at 10 bases. The V segment lost 0 bases and the J segment 6 bases; nucleotides outside the gene matches: 10. Germline loops: CDR1 LGHDT, CDR2 YNNKEL (reference sequence). This CDR3 is 17 amino acids long. CDR3 in amino acids: CASSQDPGLAGVKTQYF. CDR3 DNA: TGTGCCAGCAGCCAAGACCCCGGGCTAGCGGGGGTGAAGACCCAGTACTTC.

This clonotype has only a few counts. The genes are TRBV6-4 and TRBJ2-5, with D maybe TRBD2 (6 bases). The V end lost 7 bases, the J end lost 2 bases, and 41 bases lay between the germline ends. CDR1 is MRHNA, CDR2 SNTAGT, per germline. The CDR3 runs 23 residues. The CDR3 region has the DNA TGTGCCAGCACCCGACGAAGAGGAACGCTAAACGTGACGGGAGCGGTGGGGCAAGAGACCCAGTACTTC. Translated: CASTRRRGTLNVTGAVGQETQYF.

The chain has TRBV10-2 and TRBJ2-7, with TRBD2 matching 8 bases. The CDR3 has 16 amino acids. Germline values: CDR1 WSHSY, CDR2 SAAADI. Unmatched junction bases numbered 10, after V lost 2 bases and J lost 4 bases. The CDR3 reads CASSEPIAGRSYEQYF. The CDR3 DNA is TGCGCCAGCAGTGAGCCTATAGCGGGACGTTCTTACGAGCAGTACTTC.

This clonotype came up a few times. The chain couples TRBV14 to TRBJ2-1; 13 nucleotides line up with TRBD2. The CDR3 runs to 15 residues. CDR1 and CDR2 (germline): SGHDN, FVKESK. V lost 6 bases and J lost 6; bases outside the gene matches: 5. CDR3 coding DNA: TGTGCCAGCAGATTGACTAGCGGGGGGCCCAATGAGCAGTTCTTC. This sequence encodes CASRLTSGGPNEQFF.

The chain is built from TRBV20-1 and TRBJ1-4; D is unclear. V was cut by 0 bases and J by 7 bases, with 6 bases left in between. Germline V CDR1 and CDR2: DFQATT, SNEGSKA (reference sequence). The length of the CDR3 is 12 residues. The CDR3 loop is CSARDRIEKLFF. The CDR3 coding sequence is TGCAGTGCTAGAGACAGGATTGAAAAACTGTTTTTT.

J is TRBJ2-1 and V is TRBV5-1; 11 bases are shared with TRBD2. This CDR3 has 16 amino acids. Germline V lookup: CDR1 SGHRS, CDR2 YFSETQ. J was trimmed by 4 bases and V by 4 bases; bases with no gene match: 7. The CDR3 sequence is CASSRAGTSGYNEQFF. CDR3 DNA sequence: TGCGCCAGCAGCAGAGCCGGGACTAGCGGATACAATGAGCAGTTCTTC.

This clonotype was counted at least ten times. The chain carries TRBV7-2 and TRBJ2-3; D possibly uses TRBD1 or TRBD2 (5 bases each). This CDR3 spans 12 amino acids. Germline CDR1 and CDR2: SGHTA and FQGNSA. The V gene lost 3 bases and the J gene lost 14 bases, with 15 bases spanning the gap. CDR3 protein: CASSFPGPVGYF. The CDR3 DNA reads TGTGCCAGCAGCTTCCCGGGGCCAGTGGGGTATTTT.